Here is one TCR beta chain with its context. Its antigen is unknown. These data belong to a study of monozygotic twins with inflammatory bowel disease. The CDR3 is 14 amino acids. Germline V gives CDR1 SQVTM, CDR2 ANQGSEA. After re-calling the 5' RACE reads, TCRdb lists one entry per CDR3 protein, DNA absent. The sample includes approximately 400,000 distinct CDR3 sequences. Study-wide points: Among IBD patients, TCRbeta diversity (inverse Simpson) was lower than in healthy co-twins.

This chain links TRBV29-1 with TRBJ1-1; no DNA is available, so the TRBD1 call from TCRdb remains unchecked. Sequences were obtained from blood. The receptor was isolated from a human donor with ulcerative colitis or Crohn's disease, or a healthy co-twin of an affected twin (not recorded which). CDR3 region: CSVKAGIYDTEAFF.